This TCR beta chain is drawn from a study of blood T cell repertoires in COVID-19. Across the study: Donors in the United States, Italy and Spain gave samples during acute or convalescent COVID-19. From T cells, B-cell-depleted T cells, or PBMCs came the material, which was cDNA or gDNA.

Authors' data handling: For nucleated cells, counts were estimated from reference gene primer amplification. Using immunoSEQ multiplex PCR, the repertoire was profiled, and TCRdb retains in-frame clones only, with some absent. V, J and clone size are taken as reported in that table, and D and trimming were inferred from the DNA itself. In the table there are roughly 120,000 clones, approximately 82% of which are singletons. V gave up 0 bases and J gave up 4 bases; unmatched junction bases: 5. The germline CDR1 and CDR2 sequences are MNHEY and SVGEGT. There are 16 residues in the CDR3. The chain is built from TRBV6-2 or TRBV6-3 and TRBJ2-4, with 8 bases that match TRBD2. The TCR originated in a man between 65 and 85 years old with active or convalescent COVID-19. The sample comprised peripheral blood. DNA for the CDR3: TGTGCCAGCAGTTACTCGCGGGAGGAGTCAAAAAACATTCAGTACTTC. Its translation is CASSYSREESKNIQYF.